This paragraph reports one T cell receptor beta chain. Its target antigen remains unknown. No quality values exist for individual bases; no much larger clone is one base distant. The immunoSEQ kit was used, according to the manufacturer's recommendations, to generate TCR beta libraries from genomic DNA. Library preparation used a first multiplex PCR with proprietary primers, then a second PCR adding unique barcodes, with bead cleanups after each round. Each sample batch included a kit-provided positive control reaction and a negative control reaction. The final libraries were assessed on an Agilent 4200 TapeStation D1000 ScreenTape, pooled by volume, and quantified by qPCR. An Illumina NextSeq500 fitted with a MidOutput 150-cycle cartridge performed the sequencing, running 156 Read1 cycles and 15 Index1 cycles with the kit's custom primers. The pooled library was loaded at approximately 0.98 pM with about 20% PhiX control spiked in. In the original analysis: Vendor-processed data were analyzed in R, with a clonotype defined as all T cells sharing the same CDR3 nucleotide sequence. In the clone abundance analyses, frequencies in each sample were normalized to that sample's 10,000 most abundant clones. Public T cell clones, which averaged fewer than five per sample, were removed prior to analysis. A difference in abundance of at least 32-fold between compartments was used to define tumor-enriched and baseline blood-enriched clonotypes. A beta-binomial differential abundance model was used to identify clonotypes that expanded or contracted between blood time points. Tumor-blood repertoire similarity was measured with the Baroni-Urbani and Buser coefficient, and group comparisons used two-tailed Wilcoxon tests in R. In TCRdb, the immuneACCESS table is reduced to in-frame sequences with V and J assigned. These tables do not hold every clone; where another copy was compared, an unresolved V gene accounts for under half, and the others remain unexplained. The DNA gave D and trimming, while V, J and clone size come from that table. The sample table shows 45,000 to 65,000 clones, and over 70% are seen once. Jointly, the top ten make up 7.3% of the sample.

This specimen belongs to a study of radiation and T cells in renal cell carcinoma (dated by TCRdb to the early 2020s). Broadly, across the study: The samples were drawn from a clinical trial, where primary renal cell carcinomas were treated with 15 Gy of stereotactic body radiation therapy and then removed by nephrectomy 4 weeks afterward. TCR beta sequencing covered 50 to 55 samples in total, comprising approximately 26 tumors and about 27 peripheral blood samples. A total of roughly 4 million unique CDR3 nucleotide sequences, encoding 2,500,000 or so unique CDR3 amino acid sequences, were found across all 55 or so samples. Study-wide findings and limitations: Blood repertoire dynamics were not followed beyond 4 weeks after treatment. No pretreatment tumor biopsies were available, so the baseline intratumoral presence of clonotypes could not be determined. Effects of radiation dose or scheduling on the TCR repertoire could not be addressed with the single-armed trial design. An increase in top tumor clonotypes in blood was observed from baseline to 2 weeks post-radiation, followed by contraction by 4 weeks, which was taken to suggest transient expansion of tumor-resident clones.

This specimen's time point label, interpreted: baseline pretreatment blood. The treatment or condition label corresponds to: 15 Gy SBRT to primary tumor, nephrectomy 4 weeks later. To follow tumor-enriched clonotypes, serial peripheral blood was collected from radiation-treated patients at baseline and at 2 weeks and 4 weeks after SBRT. All patients had renal cell carcinoma with clear cell pathology. The QIAamp DNA Blood Mini Kit (Qiagen) was used to prepare genomic DNA for TCR sequencing. Only samples passing all quality control checks were included in the analyses. This TCR was recovered from a man in his 60s with renal cell carcinoma. Sequencing used blood, obtained from a patient whose treatment included radiotherapy and nephrectomy.

The DNA is TGTGCCAGCAGTGCGTTAGGGCAGGGAGAAACCTTTTTACGCTCTGGAAACACCATATATTTT. Its translation is CASSALGQGETFLRSGNTIYF. The rearrangement combines TRBV2 with TRBJ1-3; tentative D gene TRBD1, with 5 bases matching. The CDR3, from cysteine to phenylalanine, totals 21 residues. Only the CDR3 portion is preserved as DNA: 63 bases, with reading frame beginning at the first base. V is cut by 4 bases and J by 0 bases, and the space between the germline ends is 28 bases. CDR1 and CDR2 are read off the germline V gene as SNHLY and FYNNEI.